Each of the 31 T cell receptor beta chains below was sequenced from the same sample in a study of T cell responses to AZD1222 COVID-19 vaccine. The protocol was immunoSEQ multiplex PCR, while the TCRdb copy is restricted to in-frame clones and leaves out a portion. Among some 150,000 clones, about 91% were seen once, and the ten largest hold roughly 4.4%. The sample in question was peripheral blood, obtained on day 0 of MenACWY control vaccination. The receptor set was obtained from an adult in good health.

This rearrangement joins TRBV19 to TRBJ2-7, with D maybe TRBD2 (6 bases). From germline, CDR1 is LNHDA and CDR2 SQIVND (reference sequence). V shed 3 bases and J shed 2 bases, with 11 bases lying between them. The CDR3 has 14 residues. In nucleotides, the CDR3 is TGTGCCAGTAGTATGGGGGGTGGCGCCTACGAGCAGTACTTC. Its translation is CASSMGGGAYEQYF. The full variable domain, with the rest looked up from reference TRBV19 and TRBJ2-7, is DGGITQSPKYLFRKEGQNVTLSCEQNLNHDAMYWYRQDPGQGLRLIYYSQIVNDFQKGDIAEGYSVSREKKESFPLTVTSAQKNPTAFYLCASSMGGGAYEQYFGPGTRLTVT.

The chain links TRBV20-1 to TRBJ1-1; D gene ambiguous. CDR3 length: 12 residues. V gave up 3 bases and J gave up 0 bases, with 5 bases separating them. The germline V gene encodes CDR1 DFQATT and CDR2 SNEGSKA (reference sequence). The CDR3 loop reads CSASDVNTEAFF. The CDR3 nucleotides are TGCAGTGCTAGTGACGTGAACACTGAAGCTTTCTTT.

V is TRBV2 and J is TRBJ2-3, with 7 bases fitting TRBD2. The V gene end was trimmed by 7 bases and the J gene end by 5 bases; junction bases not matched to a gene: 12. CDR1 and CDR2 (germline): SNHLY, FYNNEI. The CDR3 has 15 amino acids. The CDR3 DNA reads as TGTGCCAGCACGGGGCGGGAGAGGTGGTTAGATACGCAGTATTTT. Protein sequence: CASTGRERWLDTQYF.

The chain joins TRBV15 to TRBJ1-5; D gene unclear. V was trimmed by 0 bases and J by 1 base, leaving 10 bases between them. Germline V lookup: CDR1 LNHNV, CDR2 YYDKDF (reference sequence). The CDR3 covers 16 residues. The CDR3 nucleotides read TGTGCCACCAGCAGAGATCGTGTAAGAAGCAATCAGCCCCAGCATTTT. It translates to CATSRDRVRSNQPQHF.

The DNA of the CDR3 is TGTGCCTGGAGTCCAGACAGAAACACCATATATTTT. The encoded protein is CAWSPDRNTIYF. This chain joins TRBV30 and TRBJ1-3; D is uncertain. V was clipped by 2 bases and J by 5 bases, with 7 bases between them. This CDR3 contains 12 residues. Germline V gene lookup returns CDR1 GTSNPN and CDR2 SVGIG (reference sequence).

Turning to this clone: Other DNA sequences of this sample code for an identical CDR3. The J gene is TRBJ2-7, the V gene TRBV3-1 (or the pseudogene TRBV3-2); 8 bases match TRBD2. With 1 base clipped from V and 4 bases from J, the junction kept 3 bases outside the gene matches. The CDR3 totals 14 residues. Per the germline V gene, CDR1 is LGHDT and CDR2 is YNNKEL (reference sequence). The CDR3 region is CASSQGRGGYEQYF. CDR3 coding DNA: TGTGCCAGCAGCCAAGGACGGGGGGGATACGAGCAGTACTTC.

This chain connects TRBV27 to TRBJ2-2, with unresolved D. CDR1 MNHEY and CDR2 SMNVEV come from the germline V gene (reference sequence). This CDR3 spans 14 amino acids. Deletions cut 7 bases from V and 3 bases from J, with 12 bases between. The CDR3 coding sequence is TGTGCCAGCATCTCTGGACCGTACACCGGGGAGCTGTTTTTT. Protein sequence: CASISGPYTGELFF.

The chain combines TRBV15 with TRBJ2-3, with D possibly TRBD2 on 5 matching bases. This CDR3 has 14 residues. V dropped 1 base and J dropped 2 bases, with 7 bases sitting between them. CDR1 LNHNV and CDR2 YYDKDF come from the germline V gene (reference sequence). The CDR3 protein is CATSRAGYTDTQYF. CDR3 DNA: TGTGCCACCAGCAGAGCGGGATACACAGATACGCAGTATTTT.

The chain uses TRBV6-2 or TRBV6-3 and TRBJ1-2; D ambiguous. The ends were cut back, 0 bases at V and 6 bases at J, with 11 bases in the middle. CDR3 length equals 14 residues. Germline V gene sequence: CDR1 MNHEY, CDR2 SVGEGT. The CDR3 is CASSYSIREDGYTF. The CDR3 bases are TGTGCCAGCAGTTACTCGATCCGGGAGGATGGCTACACCTTC.

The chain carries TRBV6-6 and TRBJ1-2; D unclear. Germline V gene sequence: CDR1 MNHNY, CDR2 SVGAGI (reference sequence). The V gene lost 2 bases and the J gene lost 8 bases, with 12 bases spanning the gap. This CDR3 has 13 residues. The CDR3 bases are TGTGCCAGCAGTTACCAGACCCATTCGGGCTACACCTTC. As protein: CASSYQTHSGYTF.

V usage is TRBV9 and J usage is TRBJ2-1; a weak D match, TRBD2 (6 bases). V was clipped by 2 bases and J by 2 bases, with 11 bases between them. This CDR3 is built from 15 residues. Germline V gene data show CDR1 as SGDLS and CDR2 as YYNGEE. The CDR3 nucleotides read TGTGCCAGCAGCGTTGGCGGGAAGACCTACAATGAGCAGTTCTTC. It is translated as CASSVGGKTYNEQFF. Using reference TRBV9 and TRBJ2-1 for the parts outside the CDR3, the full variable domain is DSGVTQTPKHLITATGQRVTLRCSPRSGDLSVYWYQQSLDQGLQFLIQYYNGEERAKGNILERFSAQQFPDLHSELNLSSLELGDSALYFCASSVGGKTYNEQFFGPGTRLTVL.

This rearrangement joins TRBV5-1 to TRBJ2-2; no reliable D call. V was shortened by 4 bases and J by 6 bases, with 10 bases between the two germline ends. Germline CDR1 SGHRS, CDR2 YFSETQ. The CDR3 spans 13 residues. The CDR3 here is CASSPLGAGELFF. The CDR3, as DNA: TGCGCCAGCAGCCCGCTCGGAGCCGGGGAGCTGTTTTTT.

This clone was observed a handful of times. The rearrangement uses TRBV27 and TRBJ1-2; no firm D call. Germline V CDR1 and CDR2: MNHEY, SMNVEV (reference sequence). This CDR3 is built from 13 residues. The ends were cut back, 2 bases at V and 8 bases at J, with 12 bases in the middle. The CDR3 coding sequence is TGTGCCAGCAGTTTACGGAGGTTAGGGGGCTACACCTTC. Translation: CASSLRRLGGYTF.

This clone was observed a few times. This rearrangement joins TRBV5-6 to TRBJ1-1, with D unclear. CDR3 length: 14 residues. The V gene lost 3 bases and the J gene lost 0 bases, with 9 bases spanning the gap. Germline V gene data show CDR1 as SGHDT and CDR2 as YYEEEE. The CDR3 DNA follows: TGTGCCAGCAGCTGGAGACCCTTGAACACTGAAGCTTTCTTT. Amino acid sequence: CASSWRPLNTEAFF.

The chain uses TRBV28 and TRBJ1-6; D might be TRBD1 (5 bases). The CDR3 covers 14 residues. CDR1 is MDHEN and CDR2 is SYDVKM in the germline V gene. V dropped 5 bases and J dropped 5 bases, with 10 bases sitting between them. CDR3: CASSGRVDNSPLHF. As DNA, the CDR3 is TGTGCCAGCAGTGGCAGGGTAGATAATTCACCCCTCCACTTT.

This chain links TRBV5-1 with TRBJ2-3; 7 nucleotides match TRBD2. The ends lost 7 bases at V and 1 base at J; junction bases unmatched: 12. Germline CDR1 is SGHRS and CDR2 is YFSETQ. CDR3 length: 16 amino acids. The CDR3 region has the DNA TGCGCCAGCGGCGATCCTAGCGGAGAACGCACAGATACGCAGTATTTT. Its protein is CASGDPSGERTDTQYF.

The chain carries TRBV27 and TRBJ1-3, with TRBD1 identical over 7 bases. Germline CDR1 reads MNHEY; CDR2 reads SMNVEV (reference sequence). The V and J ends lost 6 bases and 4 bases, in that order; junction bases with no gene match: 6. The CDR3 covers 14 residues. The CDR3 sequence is CASRQQGQGNTIYF. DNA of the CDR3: TGTGCCAGCAGGCAACAGGGGCAAGGAAACACCATATATTTT.

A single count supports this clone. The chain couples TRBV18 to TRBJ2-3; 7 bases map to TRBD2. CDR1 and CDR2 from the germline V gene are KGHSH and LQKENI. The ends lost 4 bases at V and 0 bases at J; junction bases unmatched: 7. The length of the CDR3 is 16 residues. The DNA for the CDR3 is TGTGCCAGCTCACGAAATCTAGCGGCTAGCACAGATACGCAGTATTTT. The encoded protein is CASSRNLAASTDTQYF. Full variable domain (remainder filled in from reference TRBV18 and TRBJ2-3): NAGVMQNPRHLVRRRGQEARLRCSPMKGHSHVYWYRQLPEEGLKFMVYLQKENIIDESGMPKERFSAEFPKEGPSILRIQQVVRGDSAAYFCASSRNLAASTDTQYFGPGTRLTVL.

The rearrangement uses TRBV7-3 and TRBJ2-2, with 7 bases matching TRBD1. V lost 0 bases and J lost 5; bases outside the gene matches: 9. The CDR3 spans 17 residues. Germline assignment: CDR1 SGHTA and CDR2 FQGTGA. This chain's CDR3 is CASSLTARGLKTGELFF. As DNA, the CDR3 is TGTGCCAGCAGCTTAACGGCCAGGGGGTTGAAGACCGGGGAGCTGTTTTTT. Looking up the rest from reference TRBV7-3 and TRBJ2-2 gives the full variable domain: GAGVSQTPSNKVTEKGKYVELRCDPISGHTALYWYRQSLGQGPEFLIYFQGTGAADDSGLPNDRFFAVRPEGSVSTLKIQRTERGDSAVYLCASSLTARGLKTGELFFGEGSRLTVL.

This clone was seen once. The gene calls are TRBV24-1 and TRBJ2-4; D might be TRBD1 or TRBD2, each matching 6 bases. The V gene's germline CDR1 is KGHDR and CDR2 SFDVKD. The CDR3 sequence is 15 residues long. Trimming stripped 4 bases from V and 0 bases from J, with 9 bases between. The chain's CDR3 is CATSEGGLAKNIQYF. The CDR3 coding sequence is TGTGCCACCAGTGAAGGGGGGCTAGCCAAAAACATTCAGTACTTC.

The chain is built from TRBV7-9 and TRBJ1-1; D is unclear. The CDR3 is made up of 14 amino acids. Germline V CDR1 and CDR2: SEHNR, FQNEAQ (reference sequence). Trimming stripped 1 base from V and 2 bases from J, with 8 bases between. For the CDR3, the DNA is TGTGCCAGCAGCTTAGGCGGAGGAAACACTGAAGCTTTCTTT. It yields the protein CASSLGGGNTEAFF.

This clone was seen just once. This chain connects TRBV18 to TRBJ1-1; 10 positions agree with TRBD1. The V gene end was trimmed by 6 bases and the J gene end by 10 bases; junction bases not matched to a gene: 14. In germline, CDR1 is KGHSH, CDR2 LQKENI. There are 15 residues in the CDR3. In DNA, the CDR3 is TGTGCCAGCTCCGGGACAGGGGAGGTATTGAGGGGAGCTTTCTTT. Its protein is CASSGTGEVLRGAFF.

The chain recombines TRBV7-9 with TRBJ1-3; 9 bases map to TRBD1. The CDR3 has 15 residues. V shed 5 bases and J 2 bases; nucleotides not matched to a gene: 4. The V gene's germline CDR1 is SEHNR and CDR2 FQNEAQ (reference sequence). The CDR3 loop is CASSQDRGTGNTIYF. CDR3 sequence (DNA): TGTGCCAGCAGCCAGGACAGGGGCACTGGAAACACCATATATTTT. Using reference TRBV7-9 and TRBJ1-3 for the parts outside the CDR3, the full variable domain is DTGVSQNPRHKITKRGQNVTFRCDPISEHNRLYWYRQTLGQGPEFLTYFQNEAQLEKSRLLSDRFSAERPKGSFSTLEIQRTEQGDSAMYLCASSQDRGTGNTIYFGEGSWLTVV.

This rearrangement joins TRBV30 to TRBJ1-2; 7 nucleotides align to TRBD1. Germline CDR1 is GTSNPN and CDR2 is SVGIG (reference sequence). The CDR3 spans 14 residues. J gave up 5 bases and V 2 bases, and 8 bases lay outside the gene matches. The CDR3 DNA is TGTGCCTGGAGTCACCCCGACAGGGAATATGGCTACACCTTC. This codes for CAWSHPDREYGYTF.

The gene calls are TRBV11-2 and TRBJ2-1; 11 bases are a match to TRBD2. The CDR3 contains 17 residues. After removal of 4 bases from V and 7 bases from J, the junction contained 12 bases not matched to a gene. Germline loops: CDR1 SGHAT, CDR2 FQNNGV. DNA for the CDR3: TGTGCCAGCAGCTATAGAAGTAGGTCTAGCGGGGGGAATGAGCAGTTCTTC. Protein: CASSYRSRSSGGNEQFF.

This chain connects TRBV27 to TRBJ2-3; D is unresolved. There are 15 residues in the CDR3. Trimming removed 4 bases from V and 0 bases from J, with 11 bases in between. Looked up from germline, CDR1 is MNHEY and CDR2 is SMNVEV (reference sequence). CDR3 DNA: TGTGCCAGCAGTTCCCCCTTGGGGAGCACAGATACGCAGTATTTT. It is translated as CASSSPLGSTDTQYF.

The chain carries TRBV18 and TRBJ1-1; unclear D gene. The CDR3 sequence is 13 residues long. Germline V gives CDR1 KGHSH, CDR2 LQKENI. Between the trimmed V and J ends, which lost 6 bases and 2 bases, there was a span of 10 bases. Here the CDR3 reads CASSLTINTEAFF. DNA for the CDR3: TGTGCCAGCTCGCTGACGATAAACACTGAAGCTTTCTTT.

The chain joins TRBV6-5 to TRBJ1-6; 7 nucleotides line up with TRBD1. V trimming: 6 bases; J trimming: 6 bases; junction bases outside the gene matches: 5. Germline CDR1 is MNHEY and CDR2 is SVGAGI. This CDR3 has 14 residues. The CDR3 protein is CASRTTGRNSPLHF. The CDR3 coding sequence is TGTGCCAGCAGGACGACAGGGCGTAATTCACCCCTCCACTTT.

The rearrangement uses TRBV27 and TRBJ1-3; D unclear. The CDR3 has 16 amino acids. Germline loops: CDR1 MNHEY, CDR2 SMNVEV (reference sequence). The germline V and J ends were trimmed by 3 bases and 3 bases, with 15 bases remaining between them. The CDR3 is CASSFPPDILGNTIYF. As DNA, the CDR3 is TGTGCCAGCAGTTTTCCCCCTGACATCCTTGGAAACACCATATATTTT.

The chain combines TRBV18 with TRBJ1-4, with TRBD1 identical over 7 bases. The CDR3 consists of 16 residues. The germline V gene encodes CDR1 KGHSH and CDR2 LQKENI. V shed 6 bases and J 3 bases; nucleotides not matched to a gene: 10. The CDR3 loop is CASSPFSGQPNEKLFF. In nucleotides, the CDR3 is TGTGCCAGCTCCCCCTTTTCGGGACAGCCTAATGAAAAACTGTTTTTT.

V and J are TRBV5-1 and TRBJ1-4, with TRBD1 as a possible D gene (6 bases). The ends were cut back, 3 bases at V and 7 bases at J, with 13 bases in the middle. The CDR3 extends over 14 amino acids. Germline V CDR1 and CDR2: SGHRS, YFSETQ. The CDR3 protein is CASSSGGGGEKLFF. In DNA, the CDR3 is TGCGCCAGCAGCTCTGGGGGCGGGGGTGAAAAACTGTTTTTT.